These T cell receptor beta chains were read from a single sample in a study of OX40 agonist ivuxolimab in advanced cancers. Produced via immunoSEQ multiplex PCR; TCRdb's table is partial and in-frame only. The sample yields 57,000 or so clones, roughly 90% seen once. This specimen consisted of CD4+ or CD8+ T cells sorted from blood, obtained in a trial of the OX40 agonist ivuxolimab. Receptors were obtained from an adult with an advanced solid tumor such as melanoma, head and neck, liver or kidney cancer. Both conserved end residues are trimmed from each CDR3.

j_call	v_call	cdr3_aa
TRBJ1-3	TRBV19	ASSIGAGGDSGNTIY
TRBJ2-3	TRBV30	ASPEVVPSDTQY
TRBJ2-3	TRBV5-3	AGRQGTDTQY
TRBJ1-1	TRBV2	ASRTGLNTEAF
TRBJ2-3	TRBV2	ASNRQGLVPSTDTQY
TRBJ2-7	TRBV7-8	ASSPMTSSYEQY
TRBJ1-2	TRBV7-2	ASSLSGGYGYT
TRBJ2-1	TRBV11-3	ASSLDFGTGTGNEQF
TRBJ2-3	TRBV6-5	ASSWGGSADTQY
TRBJ2-7	TRBV4-2	ASSQDPTSVAYEQY
TRBJ1-1	TRBV19	ASSIHPPGTEAF
TRBJ1-1	TRBV6-1	ASAYNVNEAF
TRBJ1-5	TRBV30	AWAQGNQPQH
TRBJ2-2	TRBV25-1	ASSESLASTGELF
TRBJ2-7	TRBV19	ASSPTGQQY
TRBJ1-6	TRBV5-1	ASSPGQLVYNSPLH
TRBJ2-3	TRBV5-8	ASSLTGQGTDTQY
TRBJ2-3	TRBV13	ASSPAGGTDTQY
TRBJ1-2	TRBV11-2	ASSLDGDGLYGYT
TRBJ1-1	TRBV4-1	ASSQVDRMNTEAF
TRBJ2-5	TRBV19	ASSEGGETQY
TRBJ2-7	TRBV6-5	ASSRTGRSYEQY
TRBJ2-5	TRBV7-2	ASSRLAGERETQY